This is a list of T cell receptor beta chains from one sample in a study of T cells in Graves' hyperthyroidism and ophthalmopathy. TCRdb called the multiplex PCR reads again in MiXCR, with one record for every CDR3 protein. Here the sample spans 360,000 or so distinct CDR3 sequences, about a sixth being singletons. The sequenced material came from blood. The receptors were sampled from a middle-aged woman with Graves' ophthalmopathy. Both conserved end residues are part of each CDR3. A D gene is named only where the DNA matches it firmly. A row's size may be missing; if present it is once, few, many or a size class.

>NA|TRBV4-1|many|TRBJ1-3
CASSQDETLGNTIYF
TGCGCCAGCAGCCAAGATGAGACTCTTGGAAACACCATATATTTT
>NA|TRBV20-1|many|TRBJ1-5
CSATRNRVAGNQPQHF
TGCAGTGCTACCCGGAACAGGGTCGCGGGCAATCAGCCCCAGCATTTT
>TRBD1|TRBV18|many|TRBJ2-7
CASSPQGDEQYF
TGTGCCAGCTCCCCTCAGGGGGACGAGCAGTACTTC
>TRBD1|TRBV6-2/TRBV6-3|many|TRBJ2-7
CASSGGTGAEQYF
TGTGCCAGCAGTGGAGGGACAGGGGCGGAGCAGTACTTC
>TRBD1|TRBV11-1|many|TRBJ2-7
CASSPGQGATYEQYF
TGTGCCAGCAGCCCGGGACAGGGAGCAACCTACGAGCAGTACTTC
>NA|TRBV10-3|NA|TRBJ2-2
CASSKIRAPNTGELFF
TGTGCCTCCAGCAAAATTCGCGCCCCGAACACCGGGGAGCTGTTTTTT
>NA|TRBV29-1|many|TRBJ2-5
CSVGQAQETQYF
TGCAGCGTTGGACAGGCCCAAGAGACCCAGTACTTC
>NA|TRBV5-1|many|TRBJ1-3
CASSLGQTSSGNTIYF
TGCGCCAGCAGCTTGGGACAGACAAGCTCTGGAAACACCATATATTTT
>NA|TRBV28|NA|TRBJ1-5
CASSQFPTQNNQPQHF
TGCGCCAGCAGCCAATTCCCGACGCAAAACAATCAGCCCCAGCATTTT
>NA|TRBV6-5|NA|TRBJ2-2
CASSYSIPGGTGELFF
TGTGCCAGCAGTTACTCGATCCCTGGAGGCACCGGGGAGCTGTTTTTT
>NA|TRBV28|many|TRBJ1-2
CASSFRGGDGYTF
TGTGCCAGCAGTTTTAGGGGCGGAGATGGCTACACCTTC
>NA|TRBV20-1|many|TRBJ2-7
CSADGSAGYEQYF
TGCAGTGCTGACGGGAGCGCAGGATACGAGCAGTACTTC
>NA|TRBV15|NA|TRBJ2-2
CATSSGSNRIGELFF
TGTGCCACCAGCAGCGGGAGCAATCGGATCGGGGAGCTGTTTTTT
>TRBD1|TRBV19|many|TRBJ1-1
CASSSRDRQLEAFF
TGTGCCAGTAGTAGCCGGGACAGGCAACTTGAAGCTTTCTTT
>NA|TRBV3-1|NA|TRBJ2-5
CASRRLAATQETQYF
TGTGCCAGCAGACGACTCGCGGCTACGCAAGAGACCCAGTACTTC
>NA|TRBV6-1|many|TRBJ1-5
CASSHGGFLPQHF
TGTGCCAGCAGCCACGGGGGTTTTTTGCCCCAGCATTTT
>TRBD2|TRBV9|NA|TRBJ2-5
CASSYREEETQYF
TGTGCCAGCAGCTACCGGGAGGAGGAGACCCAGTACTTC
>TRBD1|TRBV29-1|many|TRBJ1-2
CSVGQGNGYTF
TGCAGCGTGGGACAGGGCAACGGCTACACCTTC
>NA|TRBV6-1|few|TRBJ2-7
CASSESTAHYEQYF
TGTGCCAGCAGTGAAAGCACAGCCCACTACGAGCAGTACTTC
>TRBD1|TRBV6-5|many|TRBJ2-7
CASRSLSQGRYEQYF
TGTGCCAGCAGAAGTCTATCACAGGGGCGGTACGAGCAGTACTTC
>TRBD2|TRBV20-1|NA|TRBJ2-5
CSARDSGGAGGPRGETQYF
TGCAGTGCTAGAGACTCGGGTGGAGCGGGAGGGCCAAGGGGAGAGACCCAGTACTTC
>NA|TRBV6-5|many|TRBJ2-5
CASSYSGLGKETQYF
TGTGCCAGCAGTTACTCGGGACTTGGGAAAGAGACCCAGTACTTC
>NA|TRBV6-5|few|TRBJ2-7
CASSYSTGYYEQYF
TGTGCCAGCAGTTACTCTACTGGATACTACGAGCAGTACTTC
>NA|TRBV20-1|many|TRBJ1-5
CSALEGSNQPQHF
TGCAGTGCCTTGGAGGGAAGCAATCAGCCCCAGCATTTT
>TRBD1|TRBV5-1|many|TRBJ1-5
CASSPTGTEDQPQHF
TGCGCCAGCAGCCCGACAGGGACCGAGGATCAGCCCCAGCATTTT
>NA|TRBV24-1|NA|TRBJ2-5
CATSEFLAQQETQYF
TGTGCCACCAGTGAGTTCCTAGCGCAACAAGAGACCCAGTACTTC
>TRBD2|TRBV28|many|TRBJ2-2
CASSLAGLAGGNGELFF
TGTGCCAGCAGTTTAGCAGGACTAGCGGGAGGTAACGGGGAGCTGTTTTTT
>TRBD1|TRBV19|many|TRBJ1-5
CASSRQGVRVRQPQHF
TGTGCCAGTAGTCGACAGGGCGTGAGGGTCAGGCAGCCCCAGCATTTT
>NA|TRBV28|many|TRBJ1-6
CASSIERVSSYNSPLHF
TGTGCCAGCAGCATTGAAAGGGTTAGCTCCTATAATTCACCCCTCCACTTT
>NA|TRBV6-1|many|TRBJ2-2
CASRRTINTGELFF
TGTGCCAGCAGAAGGACTATAAACACCGGGGAGCTGTTTTTT
>TRBD1|TRBV12-3/TRBV12-4|many|TRBJ2-5
CASSLTQGQAQYF
TGTGCCAGCAGTTTAACCCAGGGACAGGCCCAGTACTTC
>TRBD2|TRBV5-1|many|TRBJ2-2
CASSSGLAGVTGELFF
TGCGCCAGCAGCTCGGGACTAGCGGGAGTCACCGGGGAGCTGTTTTTT
>NA|TRBV30|many|TRBJ2-7
CAWSASYEQYF
TGTGCCTGGAGTGCCAGCTACGAGCAGTACTTC
>NA|TRBV12-3/TRBV12-4|NA|TRBJ2-2
CASSFRQGAGELFF
TGTGCCAGCAGTTTCCGGCAGGGAGCCGGGGAGCTGTTTTTT
>NA|TRBV30|many|TRBJ2-7
CASLKGSYEQYF
TGTGCCTCCCTTAAGGGGAGCTACGAGCAGTACTTC
>TRBD1|TRBV11-2|many|TRBJ2-3
CASSLLGRGRADTQYF
TGTGCCAGCAGCTTATTGGGCAGGGGGCGCGCAGATACGCAGTATTTT
>NA|TRBV28|many|TRBJ1-1
CASSYPLQGTNLVAFF
TGTGCCAGCAGTTACCCATTACAGGGTACGAACTTGGTCGCTTTCTTT
>NA|TRBV18|NA|TRBJ2-4
CASSPSGTGESKNIQYF
TGTGCCAGCTCACCCAGCGGGACAGGCGAGTCCAAAAACATTCAGTACTTC
>TRBD2|TRBV20-1|many|TRBJ2-2
CSARDIAGDNTGELFF
TGCAGTGCGCGAGACATAGCGGGAGACAACACCGGGGAGCTGTTTTTT
>NA|TRBV11-2|many|TRBJ2-2
CASSLVVGGRRAGELFF
TGTGCCAGCAGCTTAGTAGTCGGGGGAAGGCGGGCCGGGGAGCTGTTTTTT
>NA|TRBV7-9|few|TRBJ1-1
CASTRARGVTEAFF
TGTGCCAGCACCCGAGCACGGGGAGTCACTGAAGCTTTCTTT
>TRBD1|TRBV6-1|many|TRBJ2-2
CASRDSPTGELFF
TGTGCCAGCCGGGACAGCCCCACCGGGGAGCTGTTTTTT
>NA|TRBV10-3|many|TRBJ2-2
CAISITRRGTGELFF
TGTGCCATCAGTATAACTAGGAGAGGCACCGGGGAGCTGTTTTTT
>NA|TRBV28|many|TRBJ2-2
CASTTPDRVGNTGELFF
TGTGCCAGCACCACACCGGATCGTGTCGGGAACACCGGGGAGCTGTTTTTT
>NA|TRBV9|many|TRBJ1-1
CASSTGRTNTEAFF
TGTGCCAGCAGCACGGGACGGACGAACACTGAAGCTTTCTTT
>NA|TRBV4-2|few|TRBJ1-3
CASGQAQGPNHVSSGNTIYF
TGTGCCAGCGGCCAAGCTCAGGGGCCCAATCATGTCAGCTCTGGAAACACCATATATTTT
>NA|TRBV12-3/TRBV12-4|many|TRBJ1-6
CASTRVENSPLHF
TGTGCCAGCACCAGGGTCGAGAATTCACCCCTCCACTTT
>TRBD1|TRBV6-2/TRBV6-3|NA|TRBJ2-7
CALARTGGYEQYF
TGTGCCCTAGCAAGGACAGGAGGCTACGAGCAGTACTTC
>NA|TRBV12-3/TRBV12-4|many|TRBJ2-7
CASSLALAETYSYEQYF
TGTGCCAGCAGTTTGGCGTTAGCGGAAACCTACTCCTACGAGCAGTACTTC
>TRBD1|TRBV27|many|TRBJ1-2
CASSMTGTGYTF
TGTGCCAGCAGTATGACAGGGACCGGATACACCTTC
>NA|TRBV7-2|many|TRBJ1-2
CASSQTVAGSGYTF
TGTGCCAGCAGCCAAACTGTGGCAGGGAGTGGCTACACCTTC